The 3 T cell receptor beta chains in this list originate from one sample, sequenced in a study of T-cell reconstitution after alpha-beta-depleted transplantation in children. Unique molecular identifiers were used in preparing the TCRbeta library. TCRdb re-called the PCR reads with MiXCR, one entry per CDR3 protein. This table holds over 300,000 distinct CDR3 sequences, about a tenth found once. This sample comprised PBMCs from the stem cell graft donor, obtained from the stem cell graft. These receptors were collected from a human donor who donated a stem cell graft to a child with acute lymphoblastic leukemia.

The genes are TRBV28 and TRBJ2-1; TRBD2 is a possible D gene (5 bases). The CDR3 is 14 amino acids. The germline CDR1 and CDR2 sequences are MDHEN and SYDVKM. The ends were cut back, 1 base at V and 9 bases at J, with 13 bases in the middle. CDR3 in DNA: TGTGCCAGCAGTTTATCTGAGCTGAGGGTTGAGCAGTTCTTC. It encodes CASSLSELRVEQFF.

This chain's CDR3 is CASTIRVSGNTIYF. The CDR3 bases are TGTGCCAGCACTATTAGGGTCTCTGGAAACACCATATATTTT. The V call is TRBV12-3 or TRBV12-4, the J call TRBJ1-3; D is uncertain. This CDR3 is built from 14 residues. The V end lost 7 bases, the J end lost 0 bases, and 10 bases lay between the germline ends.

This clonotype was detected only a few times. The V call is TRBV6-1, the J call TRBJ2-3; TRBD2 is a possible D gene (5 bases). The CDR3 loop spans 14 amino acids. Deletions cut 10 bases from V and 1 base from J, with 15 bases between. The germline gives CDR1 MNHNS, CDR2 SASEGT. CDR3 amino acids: CATTESGGTDTQYF. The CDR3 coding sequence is TGTGCCACCACCGAGAGCGGCGGCACAGATACGCAGTATTTT.